This TCR beta chain originates from a study of somatic mutations in cytotoxic T cells in rheumatoid arthritis. Under the authors' procedure: Patient CD8+ clones exceeding 1% seldom corresponded to published virus-specific TCRB sequences. The assay was immunoSEQ multiplex PCR, and TCRdb's table has in-frame clones only and misses some. V and J calls and clone size come straight from that table; D and trimming were deduced from the DNA. The sample yields roughly 18,000 clones, about 80% seen once. V lost 3 bases and J lost 6; bases outside the gene matches: 13. CDR1 and CDR2 (germline): ENHRY, SYGVKD. The CDR3 loop spans 17 amino acids.

Sequences were obtained from CD8+ T cells sorted from blood. The chain combines TRBV10-3 with TRBJ2-3; 9 bases agree with TRBD1. The sequence came from an adult with rheumatoid arthritis. The CDR3 nucleotides read TGTGCCATCAGTGACCTTCGAGAGGGACAGGGTGCGGATACGCAGTATTTT. It translates to CAISDLREGQGADTQYF.